The 32 T cell receptor beta chains below come from one sample, sequenced in a study of CD8+ T cells in alopecia areata. The authors extracted RNA and reverse transcribed it into cDNA as the sequencing template. TCRdb's copy holds only in-frame clones and misses some; the assay was immunoSEQ multiplex PCR. The sample has 120,000 or so clones; approximately 57% are singletons. Specified treatment: oral pan-JAK inhibitor, 5-10 mg twice daily. Sequencing used CD4+ T cells sorted from blood, obtained at week 4, from a patient treated with tofacitinib. All receptors derive from a human donor with alopecia areata.

The J gene is TRBJ2-1, the V gene TRBV2, with TRBD2 identical over 7 bases. Germline-derived CDR1 and CDR2 are SNHLY and FYNNEI. CDR3 length: 13 amino acids. The trim removed 6 bases at V and 9 bases at J, leaving 8 bases unmatched. CDR3 loop: CASSRVWGGEQFF. The DNA of the CDR3 is TGTGCCAGCAGCCGAGTATGGGGGGGTGAGCAGTTCTTC.

This clone has a handful of counts. The chain carries TRBV7-9 and TRBJ2-7; 8 bases map to TRBD2. The trim removed 4 bases at V and 3 bases at J, leaving 5 bases unmatched. The CDR3 contains 14 residues. CDR1 and CDR2 (germline): SEHNR, FQNEAQ (reference sequence). The CDR3, as DNA: TGTGCCAGCAGCTCAGCGGGGGTTGACTACGAGCAGTACTTC. This sequence encodes CASSSAGVDYEQYF. Filled out from reference TRBV7-9 and TRBJ2-7, the complete variable domain reads DTGVSQNPRHKITKRGQNVTFRCDPISEHNRLYWYRQTLGQGPEFLTYFQNEAQLEKSRLLSDRFSAERPKGSFSTLEIQRTEQGDSAMYLCASSSAGVDYEQYFGPGTRLTVT.

In the case of this clone: Other DNA sequences within the sample encode an identical CDR3. V usage is TRBV9 and J usage is TRBJ2-5; tentatively, D is TRBD1 (6 bases). The CDR3 spans 14 residues. V gave up 4 bases and J gave up 5 bases, with 15 bases separating them. Germline lookup yields CDR1 SGDLS and CDR2 YYNGEE. The CDR3 protein is CASSPGQRVETQYF. DNA of the CDR3: TGTGCCAGCAGCCCGGGACAAAGAGTGGAGACCCAGTACTTC.

CDR3 bases: TGTGCCAGCAGCTTATCCGGGGGACACAATGAGCAGTTCTTC. Translation gives CASSLSGGHNEQFF. V usage is TRBV11-1 and J usage is TRBJ2-1; D perhaps matches TRBD2 (6 bases). The CDR3 consists of 14 residues. The V and J ends lost 2 bases and 5 bases respectively, with 10 bases between them. Germline V gene sequence: CDR1 SGHAT, CDR2 FQDESV (reference sequence).

This clone was counted between two and nine times. V and J are TRBV4-1 and TRBJ2-3, with D unclear. CDR3 length: 18 amino acids. The germline CDR1 and CDR2 sequences are MGHRA and YSYEKL. Trimming shortened V by 1 base and J by 2 bases, and 19 bases separated the two germline ends. In DNA, the CDR3 is TGCGCCAGCAGCCAAGCTGTAATTCGTGGCAGAAACACAGATACGCAGTATTTT. It yields the protein CASSQAVIRGRNTDTQYF.

The chain employs TRBV29-1 and TRBJ2-3; D not certain. Germline CDR1 and CDR2: SQVTM and ANQGSEA. V lost 4 bases and J 0 bases, leaving 11 bases between the germline ends. CDR3 size: 14 residues. CDR3 sequence (DNA): TGCAGCGTTGTTGCGGCAGTGAGCACAGATACGCAGTATTTT. It translates to CSVVAAVSTDTQYF.

This clone was found once. The chain is built from TRBV29-1 and TRBJ1-1; 10 nucleotides line up with TRBD1. Germline values: CDR1 SQVTM, CDR2 ANQGSEA. J was trimmed by 4 bases and V by 7 bases; bases with no gene match: 6. The CDR3 runs 13 residues. This CDR3 reads CSGRQGAVTEAFF. The DNA of the CDR3 is TGCAGCGGGCGACAGGGGGCCGTCACTGAAGCTTTCTTT.

The chain has TRBV29-1 and TRBJ1-1; maybe TRBD1 (5 bases). Germline V gives CDR1 SQVTM, CDR2 ANQGSEA. The CDR3 loop spans 12 amino acids. V was shortened by 4 bases and J by 4 bases, with 10 bases between the two germline ends. The CDR3 region is CSVVSRATEAFF. DNA of the CDR3: TGCAGCGTTGTGTCCAGGGCCACTGAAGCTTTCTTT. The full variable domain, completed using reference TRBV29-1 and TRBJ1-1, is SAVISQKPSRDICQRGTSLTIQCQVDSQVTMMFWYRQQPGQSLTLIATANQGSEATYESGFVIDKFPISRPNLTFSTLTVSNMSPEDSSIYLCSVVSRATEAFFGQGTRLTVV.

This clone has just a few counts. The genes are TRBV5-4 and TRBJ1-1; 12 nucleotides agree with TRBD1. This CDR3 contains 18 residues. V shed 5 bases and J 7 bases; nucleotides not matched to a gene: 18. Germline V lookup: CDR1 SGHNT, CDR2 YYREEE (reference sequence). The CDR3 is CASSSVTGTGGLKGEAFF. The CDR3 DNA reads as TGTGCCAGCAGTTCCGTAACCGGGACAGGGGGCCTTAAAGGTGAAGCTTTCTTT.

The chain has TRBV30 and TRBJ2-4; a possible D gene is TRBD2 (5 bases). Germline CDR1 reads GTSNPN; CDR2 reads SVGIG (reference sequence). V gave up 7 bases and J gave up 3 bases, with 13 bases separating them. CDR3 size: 13 residues. In DNA form, the CDR3 reads TGTGCCTTGTCGTTACTAGTCAAAAACATTCAGTACTTC. Residues: CALSLLVKNIQYF.

The rearrangement links TRBV9 to TRBJ1-1; the D is unclear. This CDR3 is 13 amino acids long. V lost 1 base, J lost 0 bases, and 4 bases lay in between. CDR1 and CDR2 from the germline V gene are SGDLS and YYNGEE. The CDR3 sequence is CASSVMLNTEAFF. The DNA of the CDR3 is TGTGCCAGCAGCGTAATGCTGAACACTGAAGCTTTCTTT.

This chain connects TRBV29-1 to TRBJ1-1; tentatively, D is TRBD1 (5 bases). Germline V CDR1 and CDR2: SQVTM, ANQGSEA. The CDR3 runs to 14 residues. V lost 0 bases and J lost 1, with 9 bases in between. The CDR3 region is CSVEDPGQNTEAFF. CDR3 bases: TGCAGCGTTGAAGATCCCGGACAGAACACTGAAGCTTTCTTT.

Details on this clone: At one of its ends the junction is not consistent with the germline gene, which may arise from a read error. This rearrangement joins TRBV7-9 to TRBJ2-2; D call uncertain. Germline loops: CDR1 SEHNR, CDR2 FQNEAQ (reference sequence). CDR3 length: 14 amino acids. CDR3 region: CASSLPSNTGELFF. The CDR3 nucleotides read TGCGCCAGCAGCTTGCCTAGTAACACCGGGGAGCTGTTTTTT. The full variable domain, completed using reference TRBV7-9 and TRBJ2-2, is DTGVSQNPRHKITKRGQNVTFRCDPISEHNRLYWYRQTLGQGPEFLTYFQNEAQLEKSRLLSDRFSAERPKGSFSTLEIQRTEQGDSAMYLCASSLPSNTGELFFGEGSRLTVL.

The chain has TRBV7-2 and TRBJ1-1; D is undetermined. The CDR3 totals 14 residues. Germline CDR1 is SGHTA and CDR2 is FQGNSA. V was clipped by 0 bases and J by 1 base, with 6 bases between them. The CDR3, as DNA: TGTGCCAGCAGCTTAGCTTTGGGGAACACTGAAGCTTTCTTT. It codes for CASSLALGNTEAFF. Full variable domain (outside the CDR3, taken from reference TRBV7-2 and TRBJ1-1): GAGVSQSPSNKVTEKGKDVELRCDPISGHTALYWYRQSLGQGLEFLIYFQGNSAPDKSGLPSDRFSAERTGGSVSTLTIQRTQQEDSAVYLCASSLALGNTEAFFGQGTRLTVV.

DNA of the CDR3: TGTGCCAGCAGTTCGTACACCCACACTGAAGCTTTCTTT. The encoded protein is CASSSYTHTEAFF. This chain uses TRBV7-3 with TRBJ1-1; the D is unclear. The CDR3 is made up of 13 amino acids. V lost 6 bases and J lost 3, with 11 bases in between. Germline V gene sequence: CDR1 SGHTA, CDR2 FQGTGA.

The chain is built from TRBV19 and TRBJ2-3; no clear D. V shed 5 bases and J shed 1 base, with 10 bases lying between them. The germline gives CDR1 LNHDA, CDR2 SQIVND (reference sequence). The CDR3 covers 14 residues. CDR3 protein: CASSSSRGTDTQYF. The CDR3 DNA is TGTGCCAGTAGTTCATCGCGCGGCACAGATACGCAGTATTTT.

This clone appeared a single time. The rearrangement uses TRBV28 and TRBJ2-7; D not certain. Per the germline V gene, CDR1 is MDHEN and CDR2 is SYDVKM. Trimming cost V 8 bases and J 4 bases, with 9 bases left between them. CDR3 length: 11 amino acids. This chain's CDR3 is CASSTTYEQYF. The CDR3 DNA reads as TGTGCCAGCTCTACCACTTACGAGCAGTACTTC.

The genes are TRBV30 and TRBJ2-3; TRBD1 matches at 7 bases. CDR3 length: 13 residues. After removal of 2 bases from V and 5 bases from J, the junction contained 4 bases not matched to a gene. CDR1 is GTSNPN, CDR2 SVGIG, per germline (reference sequence). CDR3: CAWSKGAVDTQYF. In DNA, the CDR3 is TGTGCCTGGAGTAAGGGGGCGGTAGATACGCAGTATTTT.

In this sample, this clone turned up a few times. The chain links TRBV7-2 to TRBJ2-7; no definite D call. The CDR3 runs to 14 residues. Trimming stripped 5 bases from V and 5 bases from J, with 16 bases between. The germline V gene has CDR1 SGHTA and CDR2 FQGNSA. As DNA, the CDR3 is TGTGCCAGCAGCACCGGGTCACGGACCCACGAGCAGTACTTC. This translates into CASSTGSRTHEQYF.

The table lists this clone with a few counts. CDR3 sequence reads: CASSYLGQGGYEQYF. The CDR3 DNA follows: TGTGCCAGCAGTTACCTGGGACAGGGAGGCTACGAGCAGTACTTC. J is TRBJ2-7 and V is TRBV6-6; the match to TRBD1 covers 9 bases. The V gene's germline CDR1 is MNHNY and CDR2 SVGAGI (reference sequence). The CDR3 is 15 residues long. Trimming removed 2 bases from V and 3 bases from J; junction bases left unmatched: 5.

This clone was seen only once. The rearrangement links TRBV11-2 to TRBJ2-7; 10 nucleotides align to TRBD1. The junction had 10 bases not matched to a gene; V was cut back by 5 bases and J by 6 bases. CDR3 size: 15 residues. Looked up from germline, CDR1 is SGHAT and CDR2 is FQNNGV. The CDR3 coding sequence is TGTGCCAGCAGCGGGGGGACAGGGGATCTTAGCGAGCAGTACTTC. Residues: CASSGGTGDLSEQYF.

The rearrangement joins TRBV11-2 to TRBJ2-5; no definite D call. The CDR3 extends over 13 amino acids. Germline loops: CDR1 SGHAT, CDR2 FQNNGV. V lost 2 bases and J lost 5, with 9 bases in between. CDR3 in DNA: TGTGCCAGCAGCTTATCAAGGGATGAGACCCAGTACTTC. It is translated as CASSLSRDETQYF.

This clone showed up just a few times. J is TRBJ2-5 and V is TRBV5-1, with a tentative D call TRBD2 (6 bases). The CDR3 is 14 amino acids. V was cut by 0 bases and J by 5 bases, with 11 bases left in between. Germline CDR1 SGHRS, CDR2 YFSETQ. The CDR3 region has the DNA TGCGCCAGCAGCTTGGCCCCGGGAGTTGAGACCCAGTACTTC. Its translation: CASSLAPGVETQYF.

The V call is TRBV2, the J call TRBJ2-2; D gene unclear. V lost 4 bases and J 4 bases, leaving 7 bases between the germline ends. This CDR3 region has 13 residues. Looked up from germline, CDR1 is SNHLY and CDR2 is FYNNEI. The CDR3 DNA follows: TGTGCCAGCAGTGTAAAACTCACCGGGGAGCTGTTTTTT. Amino acid sequence: CASSVKLTGELFF. The variable domain in full, with the rest retrieved from reference TRBV2 and TRBJ2-2, is EPEVTQTPSHQVTQMGQEVILRCVPISNHLYFYWYRQILGQKVEFLVSFYNNEISEKSEIFDDQFSVERPDGSNFTLKIRSTKLEDSAMYFCASSVKLTGELFFGEGSRLTVL.

The chain joins TRBV4-2 to TRBJ1-2; 10 nucleotides match TRBD1. The CDR3 contains 14 residues. Per the germline V gene, CDR1 is LGHNA and CDR2 is YNFKEQ. V shed 0 bases, J shed 7 bases, and the junction held 2 bases outside the gene matches. CDR3 loop: CASSQDRTGGGYTF. The CDR3 nucleotides are TGTGCCAGCAGCCAAGACCGGACAGGGGGTGGCTACACCTTC.

The chain links TRBV7-9 to TRBJ2-1; D possibly corresponds to TRBD2 (5 bases). The CDR3 extends over 14 amino acids. Per the germline V gene, CDR1 is SEHNR and CDR2 is FQNEAQ (reference sequence). V lost 4 bases and J lost 0, with 7 bases in between. In DNA form, the CDR3 reads TGTGCCAGCAGCTCGACTATCTCCTACAATGAGCAGTTCTTC. The encoded protein is CASSSTISYNEQFF.

The chain carries TRBV20-1 and TRBJ2-4, with a tentative D call TRBD2 (6 bases). Germline V gene sequence: CDR1 DFQATT, CDR2 SNEGSKA (reference sequence). The CDR3 sequence is 11 residues long. V was cut by 5 bases and J by 6 bases, with 8 bases left in between. The CDR3, as DNA: TGCAGTGCTCGGGACTTAAACATTCAGTACTTC. It encodes CSARDLNIQYF.

The chain joins TRBV23-1 to TRBJ2-7, with D possibly TRBD1 on 6 matching bases. Being an ORF, TRBV23-1 has a function that is uncertain. Trimming left V 3 bases short and J 2 bases short, with 11 bases between. The CDR3 extends over 14 amino acids. The CDR3 DNA follows: TGCGCCAGCAGTCACCGGACAGAAACCTACGAGCAGTACTTC. Translating it yields CASSHRTETYEQYF.

The sample holds one count of this clone. The chain employs TRBV5-6 and TRBJ1-5; perhaps TRBD1 as D (5 bases). The CDR3 spans 16 residues. The germline V gene encodes CDR1 SGHDT and CDR2 YYEEEE. Trimming shortened V by 4 bases and J by 2 bases, and 16 bases separated the two germline ends. Here the CDR3 DNA reads TGTGCCAGCAGCAAAGGGGAAGGGATGGGCAATCAGCCCCAGCATTTT. The encoded protein is CASSKGEGMGNQPQHF.

This chain joins TRBV5-1 and TRBJ1-3; TRBD1 is a possible D gene (5 bases). This CDR3 spans 16 amino acids. Germline loops: CDR1 SGHRS, CDR2 YFSETQ. With 3 bases removed from V and 0 bases from J, the gap between germline ends came to 13 bases. CDR3 protein: CASSSTGLNSGNTIYF. CDR3 DNA: TGCGCCAGCAGCTCCACAGGATTAAACTCTGGAAACACCATATATTTT.

V gene TRBV28 combines with J gene TRBJ1-5; 10 nucleotides align to TRBD1. The CDR3 is made up of 18 amino acids. The V gene's germline CDR1 is MDHEN and CDR2 SYDVKM. V trimming: 1 base; J trimming: 2 bases; junction bases outside the gene matches: 8. The CDR3 loop is CASSLSVIGTGGNQPQHF. For the CDR3, the DNA is TGTGCCAGCAGTTTATCGGTAATCGGGACAGGGGGCAATCAGCCCCAGCATTTT.

The CDR3 reads CASSPLAGGSDTQYF. The CDR3 DNA follows: TGTGCCAGCAGTCCCCTAGCGGGAGGATCAGATACGCAGTATTTT. The chain has TRBV2 and TRBJ2-3; 11 positions match TRBD2. Per the germline V gene, CDR1 is SNHLY and CDR2 is FYNNEI. The V segment lost 5 bases and the J segment 4 bases; nucleotides outside the gene matches: 5. This CDR3 is built from 15 residues.